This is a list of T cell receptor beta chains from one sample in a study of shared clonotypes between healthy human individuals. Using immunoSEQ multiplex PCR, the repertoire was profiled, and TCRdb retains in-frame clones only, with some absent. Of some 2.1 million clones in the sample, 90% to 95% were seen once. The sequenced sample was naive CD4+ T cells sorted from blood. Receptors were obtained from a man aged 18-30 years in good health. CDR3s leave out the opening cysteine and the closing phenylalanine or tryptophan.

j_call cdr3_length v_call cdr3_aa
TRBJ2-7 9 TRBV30 AWSADFEQY
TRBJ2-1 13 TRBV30 AWSSRVADLNEQF
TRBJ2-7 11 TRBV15 ATSRYQAYEQY
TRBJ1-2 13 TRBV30 AWSGGQVPNYGYT
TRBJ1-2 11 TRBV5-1 ASSLSQDYGYT
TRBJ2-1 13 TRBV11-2 ASSSLAGGYNEQF
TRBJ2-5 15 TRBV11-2 ASSLRRTASNQETQY
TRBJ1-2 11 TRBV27 ASSFRGGYGYT
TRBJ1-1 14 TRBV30 AWSDMKGWGNTEAF
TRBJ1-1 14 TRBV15 ATSRDSSRLNTEAF
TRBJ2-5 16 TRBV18 ASSPRAPDNVGQETQY
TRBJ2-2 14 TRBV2 ASSPRASTGTGELF
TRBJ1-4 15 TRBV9 ASSVDAVQGSNEKLF
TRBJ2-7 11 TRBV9 ASSQTGLGSQY
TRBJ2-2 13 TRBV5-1 ASSSDRGDTGELF
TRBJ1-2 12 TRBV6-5 ASSYGQGSYGYT
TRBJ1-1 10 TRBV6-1 ASSGQGGEAF
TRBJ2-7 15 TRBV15 ATSREGAGTGRHEQY
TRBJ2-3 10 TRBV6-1 ASSARTDTQY
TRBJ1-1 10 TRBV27 ASSFLGTEAF
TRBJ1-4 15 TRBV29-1 SVRERTLRGGLEKLF
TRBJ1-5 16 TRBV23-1 ASSQWTFSQNSNQPQH
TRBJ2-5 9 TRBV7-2 ASSLSSDQY
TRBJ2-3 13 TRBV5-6 ASLLRQGSTDTQY
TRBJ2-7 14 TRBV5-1 ASTGLAGGQWYEQY
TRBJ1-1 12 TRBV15 ATRDPPHGTEAF
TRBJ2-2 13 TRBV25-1 ASRASDRGTGELF